This T cell receptor beta chain is from a study of T cells in Graves' hyperthyroidism and ophthalmopathy. The source material, RNA transcripts, was used to amplify TCR beta CDR3 regions. Researchers ran a first-round RT-PCR on the TCR CDR3 using the HTBI primer set. In TCRdb, the multiplex PCR reads were re-called with MiXCR into one record per CDR3 protein. The sample includes some 300,000 distinct CDR3 sequences, roughly 13% of them seen just once. This clonotype was detected many times. The TCR was taken from a woman aged 40-49 years with Graves' hyperthyroidism. The sample taken for sequencing was blood.

CDR3 amino acids: CASSQAQSTDTQYF. CDR3 nucleotides: TGTGCCAGCAGCCAAGCTCAGTCCACAGATACGCAGTATTTT. The chain combines TRBV3-1 with TRBJ2-3; no definite D call. The V gene's germline CDR1 is LGHDT and CDR2 YNNKEL (reference sequence). The V end lost 1 base, the J end lost 2 bases, and 7 bases lay between the germline ends. The CDR3 is 14 residues long.